Each of the 30 T cell receptor beta chains below was sequenced from the same sample in a study of CXCR3-negative and CXCR3-positive naive CD8 T cells. Through 5' RACE with UMI labels, the TRB cDNA libraries were prepared. No DNA is given; TCRdb re-called the 5' RACE reads and lists each CDR3 protein once. Its table records some 56,000 distinct CDR3 sequences. Input material: memory CD8+ T cells from blood. Receptors originate from a human donor in good health. Some clones in this sample may be carry-over from other donors' samples.

The V call is TRBV2, the J call TRBJ2-5; the D call from TCRdb, TRBD2, cannot be confirmed without DNA. The germline V gene encodes CDR1 SNHLY and CDR2 FYNNEI. The CDR3 has 14 residues. The CDR3 here is CASIAGGNEETQYF.

The chain couples TRBV20-1 to TRBJ2-7. From germline, CDR1 is DFQATT and CDR2 SNEGSKA (reference sequence). CDR3 length: 14 amino acids. CDR3 protein: CSARGNENPYEQYF.

The J gene is TRBJ2-7, the V gene TRBV7-2; TCRdb's D call of TRBD2 is untestable without DNA. CDR1 is SGHTA and CDR2 is FQGNSA in the germline V gene. The CDR3 runs 13 residues. CDR3: CASRGGGDGRKYF.

The genes are TRBV14 and TRBJ1-1; TCRdb's assignment of TRBD1 cannot be checked, as there is no DNA. CDR1 and CDR2 (germline): SGHDN, FVKESK. This CDR3 has 15 amino acids. The CDR3 region is CASSLSTGGFTEAFF.

The V and J genes are TRBV21-1 and TRBJ2-7; with no DNA, the TCRdb D assignment of TRBD1 cannot be verified. TRBV21-1 is an annotated pseudogene. This CDR3 comprises 13 residues. The CDR3 region is CASSKGRGVEQYF.

The chain uses TRBV7-2 and TRBJ2-7; TCRdb selects TRBD1, and the lack of DNA leaves this call unchecked. Germline V lookup: CDR1 SGHTA, CDR2 FQGNSA. The CDR3 consists of 17 residues. The CDR3 reads CASSRSEMGTVSYEQYF.

V is TRBV15 and J is TRBJ2-7; there is no DNA to check the TCRdb D call of TRBD1. In germline, CDR1 is LNHNV, CDR2 YYDKDF (reference sequence). This CDR3 is 14 amino acids long. This CDR3 is CATSPGQDLGEQYF.

V and J are TRBV12-5 and TRBJ1-5. CDR1 LGHNT and CDR2 FRNRAP come from the germline V gene. CDR3 length: 15 residues. The CDR3 here is CASGSIGNGNQPQHF.

The chain has TRBV20-1 and TRBJ2-1; TCRdb's assignment of TRBD2 cannot be checked, as there is no DNA. CDR1 is DFQATT, CDR2 SNEGSKA, per germline (reference sequence). The CDR3 is made up of 13 amino acids. The CDR3 here is CSAREVGLAGQFF.

This chain uses TRBV19 with TRBJ1-1; TCRdb proposes TRBD1, but this gene call is untestable without DNA. This CDR3 comprises 15 residues. Germline assignment: CDR1 LNHDA and CDR2 SQIVND (reference sequence). The CDR3: CASSTRGRGRTEAFF.

The J gene is TRBJ2-2, the V gene TRBV6-5; the TCRdb call, TRBD1, lacks DNA for checking. Germline V gene lookup returns CDR1 MNHEY and CDR2 SVGAGI. The CDR3 sequence is 17 residues long. The CDR3 reads CASSYSEARGAPGELFF.

V is TRBV21-1 and J is TRBJ2-3. TRBV21-1 is an annotated pseudogene. The CDR3 totals 15 residues. The CDR3 loop reads CASSKGDTITDTQYF.

The chain uses TRBV5-1 and TRBJ1-2; the TCRdb call, TRBD1, lacks DNA for checking. The CDR3 is 15 residues long. Looked up from germline, CDR1 is SGHRS and CDR2 is YFSETQ. CDR3 sequence reads: CASSSTGQSHYGYTF.

V gene TRBV4-1 combines with J gene TRBJ1-1. Germline V gene lookup returns CDR1 MGHRA and CDR2 YSYEKL. This CDR3 has 17 amino acids. This chain's CDR3 is CASSQDQDTSLNTEAFF.

The genes are TRBV6-5 and TRBJ1-2; TCRdb indicates TRBD1, and absent DNA this call remains unverified. Germline CDR1 and CDR2: MNHEY and SVGAGI. The CDR3 has 17 amino acids. CDR3 sequence: CASSYAGTGLWTYGYTF.

The chain uses TRBV6-2 or TRBV6-3 and TRBJ2-3; the TCRdb call, TRBD2, lacks DNA for checking. The CDR3 covers 14 residues. In germline, CDR1 is MNHEY, CDR2 SVGEGT. The CDR3 sequence: CASSPSGGLDTQYF.

The chain links TRBV7-6 to TRBJ2-7. This CDR3 comprises 13 residues. Germline CDR1 reads SGHVS; CDR2 reads FNYEAQ. CDR3 sequence: CASSLDFYNEQYF.

This chain uses TRBV12-3 or TRBV12-4 with TRBJ1-1; TCRdb designates TRBD1, a call that cannot be tested without DNA. The CDR3 length is 12 residues. CDR3 sequence: CASTYSGGAAFF.

The chain employs TRBV7-9 and TRBJ2-5. This CDR3 comprises 15 residues. CDR1 and CDR2 (germline): SEHNR, FQNEAQ (reference sequence). The CDR3 protein is CASSLPREYQETQYF.

The CDR3 reads CASSPRQGSDTQYF. V usage is TRBV28 and J usage is TRBJ2-3; there is no DNA to check the TCRdb D call of TRBD1. The germline V gene has CDR1 MDHEN and CDR2 SYDVKM. The CDR3 contains 14 residues.

The rearrangement links TRBV20-1 to TRBJ2-1. The CDR3 has 17 amino acids. Germline CDR1 DFQATT, CDR2 SNEGSKA (reference sequence). The CDR3 spells CSARSSWAGTSYNEQFF.

The CDR3 loop reads CASSPRRVEGYTF. The gene calls are TRBV3-1 and TRBJ1-2; there is no DNA to check the TCRdb D call of TRBD1. CDR3 length: 13 residues. In germline, CDR1 is LGHDT, CDR2 YNNKEL (reference sequence).

V usage is TRBV12-3 or TRBV12-4 and J usage is TRBJ1-6; the D call of TRBD1 rests on TCRdb alone, since no DNA is present to check it. The CDR3 loop spans 14 amino acids. The CDR3 loop reads CASSWDRANSPLHF.

V is TRBV29-1 and J is TRBJ2-7; TCRdb outputs TRBD1, but without DNA this stays unchecked. The length of the CDR3 is 14 residues. Germline CDR1 and CDR2: SQVTM and ANQGSEA. The CDR3 sequence is CSVEVGTGGDEQYF.

The chain joins TRBV19 to TRBJ2-7; TCRdb gives TRBD2 as the D gene, but with no DNA this cannot be confirmed. The CDR3 has 12 residues. Germline loops: CDR1 LNHDA, CDR2 SQIVND (reference sequence). CDR3 sequence reads: CASSSGWHEQYF. The whole variable domain, remainder taken from reference TRBV19 and TRBJ2-7, is DGGITQSPKYLFRKEGQNVTLSCEQNLNHDAMYWYRQDPGQGLRLIYYSQIVNDFQKGDIAEGYSVSREKKESFPLTVTSAQKNPTAFYLCASSSGWHEQYFGPGTRLTVT.

The chain has TRBV29-1 and TRBJ2-3; TCRdb's assignment of TRBD1 cannot be checked, as there is no DNA. CDR1 is SQVTM, CDR2 ANQGSEA, per germline. CDR3 length: 14 residues. This CDR3 is CSVEDPGSTDTQYF.

The V call is TRBV21-1, the J call TRBJ2-7; TCRdb names TRBD1, which stays unverified in the absence of DNA. TRBV21-1 is marked as a pseudogene. The CDR3 loop spans 17 amino acids. CDR3 sequence reads: CASSKARQGRISYEQYF.

The chain recombines TRBV29-1 with TRBJ1-1; TCRdb's D gene call, TRBD1, goes unchecked for lack of DNA. The CDR3 is 16 residues long. CDR1 SQVTM and CDR2 ANQGSEA come from the germline V gene. The CDR3 protein is CSVPFDRPPMNTEAFF. Drawing the rest from reference TRBV29-1 and TRBJ1-1, the complete variable domain is SAVISQKPSRDICQRGTSLTIQCQVDSQVTMMFWYRQQPGQSLTLIATANQGSEATYESGFVIDKFPISRPNLTFSTLTVSNMSPEDSSIYLCSVPFDRPPMNTEAFFGQGTRLTVV.

This chain joins TRBV12-3 or TRBV12-4 and TRBJ2-7; the D call of TRBD2 rests on TCRdb alone, since no DNA is present to check it. The length of the CDR3 is 13 residues. CDR3 sequence reads: CASTLRGLYEQYF.

The chain joins TRBV5-6 to TRBJ2-7; the TCRdb call, TRBD2, lacks DNA for checking. Germline-derived CDR1 and CDR2 are SGHDT and YYEEEE. The CDR3 length is 14 residues. CDR3 residues: CASSPRTTTYEQYF.